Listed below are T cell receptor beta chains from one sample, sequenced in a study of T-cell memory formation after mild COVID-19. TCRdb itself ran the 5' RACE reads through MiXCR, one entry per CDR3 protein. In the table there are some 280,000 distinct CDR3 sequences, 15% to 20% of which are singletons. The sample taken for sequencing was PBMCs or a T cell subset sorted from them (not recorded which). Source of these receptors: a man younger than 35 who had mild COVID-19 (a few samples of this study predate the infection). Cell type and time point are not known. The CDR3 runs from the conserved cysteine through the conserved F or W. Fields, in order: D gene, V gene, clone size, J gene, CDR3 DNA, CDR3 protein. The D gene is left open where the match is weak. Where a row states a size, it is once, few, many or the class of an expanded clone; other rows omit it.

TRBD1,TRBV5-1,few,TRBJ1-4,TGCGCCAGCAGCCGGACAGGGGAAGATGAAAAACTGTTTTTT,CASSRTGEDEKLFF
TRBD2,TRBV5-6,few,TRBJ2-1,TGTGCCAGCAGGAGGCGGGGGGCATCCTACAATGAGCAGTTCTTC,CASRRRGASYNEQFF
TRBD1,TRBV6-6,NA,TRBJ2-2,TGTGCCGCAAACTACAGGGGCAAAAACACCGGGGAGCTGTTTTTT,CAANYRGKNTGELFF
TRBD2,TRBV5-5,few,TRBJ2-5,TGTGCCAGCAGCCAGGGACTACCCCGCAAAGAGACCCAGTACTTC,CASSQGLPRKETQYF
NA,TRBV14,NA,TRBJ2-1,TGTGCCAGCAGCCAAGATATGAGCTCCTACAATGAGCAGTTCTTC,CASSQDMSSYNEQFF
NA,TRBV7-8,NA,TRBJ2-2,TGTGCCAGCAGCTCCTCGTCCCTGGACCATTCGACTTTAGCGGGGGAGCTGTTTTTT,CASSSSSLDHSTLAGELFF
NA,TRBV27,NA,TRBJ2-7,TGTGCCAGCAACCCTGCGGGGCCGTACGAGCAGTACTTC,CASNPAGPYEQYF
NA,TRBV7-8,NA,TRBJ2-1,TGTGCCAGCAGCTTTCCGGACTCCAATGAGCAGTTCTTC,CASSFPDSNEQFF
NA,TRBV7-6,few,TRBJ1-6,TGTGCCAGCAGCTTAGAAGGGATGGGTAATTCACCCCTCCACTTT,CASSLEGMGNSPLHF
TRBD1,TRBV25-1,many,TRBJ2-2,TGTGCCAGCTCCGGGACAGGGGACGCCGGGGAGCTGTTTTTT,CASSGTGDAGELFF
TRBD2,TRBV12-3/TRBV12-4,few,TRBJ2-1,TGTGCCAGCAGCCGGACTAGCGGGGGGGTGGGTGAGCAGTTCTTC,CASSRTSGGVGEQFF
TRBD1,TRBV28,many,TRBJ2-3,TGTGCCAGCAGTTTAATGAGGGGGCCTAGCACAGATACGCAGTATTTT,CASSLMRGPSTDTQYF
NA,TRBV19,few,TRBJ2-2,TGTGCCAGTAGTGAGGTTATCGGGGAGCTGTTTTTT,CASSEVIGELFF
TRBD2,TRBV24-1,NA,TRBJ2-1,TGTGCCACCAGTGATACGACTAGCGGGGCTCTCAATGAGCAGTTCTTC,CATSDTTSGALNEQFF
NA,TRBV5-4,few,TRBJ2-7,TGTGCCAGCAGTCTCGAGAGAGGGGTAGAGCAGTACTTC,CASSLERGVEQYF
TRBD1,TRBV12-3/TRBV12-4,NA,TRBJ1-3,TGTGCCAGTCTTGGGACAGGGGAAAACACCATATATTTT,CASLGTGENTIYF
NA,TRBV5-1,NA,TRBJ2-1,TGCGCCAGCAGGGCGGCGGGTAGGGGTGAGCAGTTCTTC,CASRAAGRGEQFF
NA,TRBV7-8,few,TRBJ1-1,TGTGCCAGCAGCTTACAGGTCGCAGGAGGGACTGAAGCTTTCTTT,CASSLQVAGGTEAFF
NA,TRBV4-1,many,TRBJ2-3,TGCGCCAGCAGCCAGAACGTAGCCACAGATACGCAGTATTTT,CASSQNVATDTQYF
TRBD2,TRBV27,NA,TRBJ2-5,TGTGCCAGCAGTTTATCGAGAGCGGGGGGGCAAGAGACCCAGTACTTC,CASSLSRAGGQETQYF
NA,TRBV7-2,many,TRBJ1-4,TGTGCCAGCAGCTTAGCAGGGATTGCTAATGAAAAACTGTTTTTT,CASSLAGIANEKLFF
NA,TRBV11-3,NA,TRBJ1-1,TGTGCCAGCAGCCGAAGTTTGAACACTGAAGCTTTCTTT,CASSRSLNTEAFF
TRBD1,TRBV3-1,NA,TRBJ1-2,TGTGCCAGCAGCCAAACGGACAGGGGGCTTTACTATGGCTACACCTTC,CASSQTDRGLYYGYTF
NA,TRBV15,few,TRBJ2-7,TGTGCCACCAGCAGAGATTTAGGCGAGCAGTACTTC,CATSRDLGEQYF
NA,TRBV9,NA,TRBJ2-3,TGTGCCAGCAGCGCTATGGACGGCACAGATACGCAGTATTTT,CASSAMDGTDTQYF
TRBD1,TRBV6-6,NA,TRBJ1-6,TGTGCCAGCAGTCAAGACAGGGGAATCAATTCACCCCTCCACTTT,CASSQDRGINSPLHF
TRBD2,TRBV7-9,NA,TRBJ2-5,TGTGCCAGCAGCTTCCGGGGGGGCGGAGAGACCCAGTACTTC,CASSFRGGGETQYF
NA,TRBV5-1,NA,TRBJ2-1,TGCGCCAGCAGCAAGGGGACGGACTACAATGAGCAGTTCTTC,CASSKGTDYNEQFF
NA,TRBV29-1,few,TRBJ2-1,TGCAGCGCCCATCTCTTCTCCTACAATGAGCAGTTCTTC,CSAHLFSYNEQFF
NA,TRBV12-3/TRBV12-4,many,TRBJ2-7,TGTGCCAGCAGTTTAGGGGGGACCTATTCCTACGAGCAGTACTTC,CASSLGGTYSYEQYF
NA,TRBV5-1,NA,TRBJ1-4,TGCGCCAGCAGCTTGAGGACAGCGAATGAAAAACTGTTTTTT,CASSLRTANEKLFF
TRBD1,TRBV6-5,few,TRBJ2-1,TGTGCCAGCAGCTCGGACAGGGTCTATGAGCAGTTCTTC,CASSSDRVYEQFF
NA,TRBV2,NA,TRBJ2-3,TGTGCCAGCAGGCACAATACGCAGTATTTT,CASRHNTQYF
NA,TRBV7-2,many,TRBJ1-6,TGTGCCAGCAGCTTAGTAGTGCAGGGTGGGTCACCCCTCCACTTT,CASSLVVQGGSPLHF
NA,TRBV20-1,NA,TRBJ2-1,TGCAGTGCCAGTCCTAGCTCCTACAATGAGCAGTTCTTC,CSASPSSYNEQFF
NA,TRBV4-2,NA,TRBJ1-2,TGTGCCAGCAGCGGGAGGACATATGGCTACACCTTC,CASSGRTYGYTF
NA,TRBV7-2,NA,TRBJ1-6,TGTGCCAGCAGCTTAAAAGGGTCCGATTCACCCCTCCACTTT,CASSLKGSDSPLHF
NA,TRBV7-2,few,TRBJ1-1,TGTGCCAGCAGCTTAGTTCTGCGGGAGACTGAAGCTTTCTTT,CASSLVLRETEAFF
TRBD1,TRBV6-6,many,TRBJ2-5,TGTGCCAGCAGTTACTCGGACAGGGAGACCCAGTACTTC,CASSYSDRETQYF
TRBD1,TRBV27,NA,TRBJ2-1,TGTGCCAGCAGTCTCCAAGACAGGGCTGAGCAGTTCTTC,CASSLQDRAEQFF
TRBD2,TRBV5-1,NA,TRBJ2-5,TGCGCCAGCAGCTTGGGGCTAGCGGGGGAAGAGACCCAGTACTTC,CASSLGLAGEETQYF
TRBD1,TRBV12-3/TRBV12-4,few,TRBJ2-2,TGTGCCAGCAGGCCCAGGGGGCACGGGGCCGGGGAGCTGTTTTTT,CASRPRGHGAGELFF
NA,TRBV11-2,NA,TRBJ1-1,TGTGCCAGCAGCCGGAGGGAGAACACTGAAGCTTTCTTT,CASSRRENTEAFF
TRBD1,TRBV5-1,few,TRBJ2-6,TGCGCCAGCAGCCGAGGGGGCGCTGGGGCCAACGTCCTGACTTTC,CASSRGGAGANVLTF
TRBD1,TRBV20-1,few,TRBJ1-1,TGCAGTGCTCCAGGGGGATTCACATACATGAACACTGAAGCTTTCTTT,CSAPGGFTYMNTEAFF
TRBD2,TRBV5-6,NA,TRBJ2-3,TGTGCCAGCGGGACTAGCGGGGGGTCAGATACGCAGTATTTT,CASGTSGGSDTQYF
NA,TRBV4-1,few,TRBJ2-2,TGCGCCAGCAGCCAAAAAACCGGGACAAACACCGGGGAGCTGTTTTTT,CASSQKTGTNTGELFF
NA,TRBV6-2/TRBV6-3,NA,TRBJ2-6,TGTGCCAGCAGTAGCTCCTACGGGGGAAGAGGCAACGTCCTGACTTTC,CASSSSYGGRGNVLTF
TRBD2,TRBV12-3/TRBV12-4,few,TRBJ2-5,TGTGCCAGCAGTTTCGGGACTAGCGACCAAGAGACCCAGTACTTC,CASSFGTSDQETQYF
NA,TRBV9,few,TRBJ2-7,TGTGCCAGCAGCAAGACAGGGAGGCACGAGCAGTACTTC,CASSKTGRHEQYF
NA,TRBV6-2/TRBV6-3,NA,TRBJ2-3,TGTGCCAGCAGTTACCGGGACTTAATCGTTTACCTCTTCGAAGATACGCAGTATTTT,CASSYRDLIVYLFEDTQYF
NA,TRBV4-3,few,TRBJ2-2,TGCGCCAGCAGCGGAGGGACGGCGAACACCGGGGAGCTGTTTTTT,CASSGGTANTGELFF
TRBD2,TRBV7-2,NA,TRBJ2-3,TGTGCCAGCAGACAGCGGGGGGATAGCACAGATACGCAGTATTTT,CASRQRGDSTDTQYF
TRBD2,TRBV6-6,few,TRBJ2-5,TGTGCCAGCAGCCTAGGCAGCGGGGGTATTGAGACCCAGTACTTC,CASSLGSGGIETQYF
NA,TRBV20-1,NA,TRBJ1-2,TGCAGTGCTAGCTCCAGGAACAGTTATGGCTACACCTTC,CSASSRNSYGYTF